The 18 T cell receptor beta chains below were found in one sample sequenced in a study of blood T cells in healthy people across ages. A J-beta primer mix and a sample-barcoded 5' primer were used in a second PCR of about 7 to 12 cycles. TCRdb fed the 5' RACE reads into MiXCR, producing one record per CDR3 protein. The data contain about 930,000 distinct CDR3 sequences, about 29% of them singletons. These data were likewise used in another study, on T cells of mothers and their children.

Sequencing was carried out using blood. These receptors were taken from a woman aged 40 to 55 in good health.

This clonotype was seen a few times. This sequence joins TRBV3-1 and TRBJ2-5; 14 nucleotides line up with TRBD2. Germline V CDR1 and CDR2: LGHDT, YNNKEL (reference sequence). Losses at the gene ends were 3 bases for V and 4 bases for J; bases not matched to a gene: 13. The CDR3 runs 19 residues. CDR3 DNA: TGTGCCAGCAGCCAGGTCAGGGGACTAGCGGGGGCCCATGGAGAGACCCAGTACTTC. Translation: CASSQVRGLAGAHGETQYF.

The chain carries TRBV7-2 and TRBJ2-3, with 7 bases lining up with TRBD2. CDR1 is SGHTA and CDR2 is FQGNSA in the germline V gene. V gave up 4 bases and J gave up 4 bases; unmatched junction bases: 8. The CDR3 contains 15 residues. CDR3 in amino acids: CASSSTSVGADTQYF. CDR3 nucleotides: TGTGCCAGCAGCTCTACTAGCGTAGGCGCAGATACGCAGTATTTT.

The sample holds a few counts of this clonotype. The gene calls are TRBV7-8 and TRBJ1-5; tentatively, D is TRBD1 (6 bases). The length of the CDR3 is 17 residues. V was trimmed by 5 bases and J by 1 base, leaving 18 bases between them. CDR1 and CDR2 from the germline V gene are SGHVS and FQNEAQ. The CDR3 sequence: CASSQGTGAGSNQPQHF. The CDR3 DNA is TGTGCCAGCAGCCAAGGTACGGGGGCGGGGAGCAATCAGCCCCAGCATTTT.

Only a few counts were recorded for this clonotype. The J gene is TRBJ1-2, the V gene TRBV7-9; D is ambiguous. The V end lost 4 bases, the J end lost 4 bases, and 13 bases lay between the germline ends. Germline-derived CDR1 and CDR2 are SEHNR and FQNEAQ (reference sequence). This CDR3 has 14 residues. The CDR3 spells CASSSEGSSYGYTF. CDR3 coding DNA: TGTGCCAGCAGCTCAGAGGGCAGTTCCTATGGCTACACCTTC.

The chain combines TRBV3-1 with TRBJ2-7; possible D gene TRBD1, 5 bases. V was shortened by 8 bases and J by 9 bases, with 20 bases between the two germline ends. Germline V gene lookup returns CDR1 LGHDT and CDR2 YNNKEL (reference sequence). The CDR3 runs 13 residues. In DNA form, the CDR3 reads TGTGCCAGCGGCGTTTCCAAACAGGATTCGCAGTACTTC. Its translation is CASGVSKQDSQYF.

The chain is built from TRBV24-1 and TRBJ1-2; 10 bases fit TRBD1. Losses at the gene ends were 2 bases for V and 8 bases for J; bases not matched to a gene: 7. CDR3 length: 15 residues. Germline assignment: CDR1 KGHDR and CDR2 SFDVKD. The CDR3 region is CATSDSHPTGGGYTF. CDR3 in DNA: TGTGCCACCAGTGATTCCCACCCGACAGGGGGCGGCTACACCTTC.

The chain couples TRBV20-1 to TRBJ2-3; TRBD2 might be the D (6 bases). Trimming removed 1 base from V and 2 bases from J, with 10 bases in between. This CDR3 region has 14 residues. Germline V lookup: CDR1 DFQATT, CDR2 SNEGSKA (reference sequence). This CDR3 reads CSARARDFTDTQYF. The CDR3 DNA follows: TGCAGTGCTAGAGCCCGGGACTTCACAGATACGCAGTATTTT.

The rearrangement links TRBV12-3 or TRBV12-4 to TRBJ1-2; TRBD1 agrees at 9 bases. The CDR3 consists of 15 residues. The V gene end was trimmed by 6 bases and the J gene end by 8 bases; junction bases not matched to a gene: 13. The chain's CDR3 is CASSQTWTGEVGYTF. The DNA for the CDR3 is TGTGCCAGCAGCCAAACCTGGACAGGGGAAGTCGGCTACACCTTC.

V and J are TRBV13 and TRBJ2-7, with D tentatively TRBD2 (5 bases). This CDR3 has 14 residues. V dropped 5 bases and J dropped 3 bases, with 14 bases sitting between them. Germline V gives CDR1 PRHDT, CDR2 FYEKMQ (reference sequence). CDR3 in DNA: TGTGCCAGCAGCCCCGGTCGGGGAATCTACGAGCAGTACTTC. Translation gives CASSPGRGIYEQYF.

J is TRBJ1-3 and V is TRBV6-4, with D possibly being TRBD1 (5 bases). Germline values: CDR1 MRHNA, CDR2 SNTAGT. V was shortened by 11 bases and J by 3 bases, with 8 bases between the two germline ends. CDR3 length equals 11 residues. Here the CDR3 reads CAATVGNTIYF. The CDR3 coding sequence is TGTGCCGCGACAGTTGGAAACACCATATATTTT.

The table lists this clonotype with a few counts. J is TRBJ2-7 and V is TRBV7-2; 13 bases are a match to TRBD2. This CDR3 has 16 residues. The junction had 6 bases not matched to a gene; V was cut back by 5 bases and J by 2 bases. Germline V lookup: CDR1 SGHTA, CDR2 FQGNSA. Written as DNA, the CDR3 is TGTGCCAGCAGCCAAGGACTAGCGGGGGAACCCTACGAGCAGTACTTC. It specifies CASSQGLAGEPYEQYF.

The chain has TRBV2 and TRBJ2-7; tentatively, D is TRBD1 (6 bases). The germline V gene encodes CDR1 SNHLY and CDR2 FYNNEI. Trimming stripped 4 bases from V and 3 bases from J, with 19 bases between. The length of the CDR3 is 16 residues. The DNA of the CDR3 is TGTGCCAGCAGTGTCACTCTCCGGGACACTATCTACGAGCAGTACTTC. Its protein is CASSVTLRDTIYEQYF.

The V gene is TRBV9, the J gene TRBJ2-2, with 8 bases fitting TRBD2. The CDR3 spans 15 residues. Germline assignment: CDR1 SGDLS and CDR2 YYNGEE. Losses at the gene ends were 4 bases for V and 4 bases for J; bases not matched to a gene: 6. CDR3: CASSISGAGTGELFF. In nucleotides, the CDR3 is TGTGCCAGCAGCATTAGCGGGGCGGGCACCGGGGAGCTGTTTTTT.

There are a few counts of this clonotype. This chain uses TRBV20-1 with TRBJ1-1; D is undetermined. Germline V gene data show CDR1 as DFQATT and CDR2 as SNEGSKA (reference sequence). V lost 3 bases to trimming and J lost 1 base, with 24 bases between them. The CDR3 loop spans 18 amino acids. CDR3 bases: TGCAGTGCTAGTCCCAAAGGGTTATTTGCCGAACCGAACACTGAAGCTTTCTTT. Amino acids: CSASPKGLFAEPNTEAFF.

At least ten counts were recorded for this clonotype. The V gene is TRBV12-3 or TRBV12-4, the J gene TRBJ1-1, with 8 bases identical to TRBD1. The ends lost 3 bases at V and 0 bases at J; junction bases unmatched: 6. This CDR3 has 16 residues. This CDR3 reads CASSFGTGLMNTEAFF. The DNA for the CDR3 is TGTGCCAGCAGTTTCGGGACAGGACTAATGAACACTGAAGCTTTCTTT.

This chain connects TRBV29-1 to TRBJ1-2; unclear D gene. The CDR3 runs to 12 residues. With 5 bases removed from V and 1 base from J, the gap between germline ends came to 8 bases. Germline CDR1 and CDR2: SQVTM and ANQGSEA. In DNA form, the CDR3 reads TGCAGCGTTATTCCAATTAACTATGGCTACACCTTC. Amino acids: CSVIPINYGYTF.

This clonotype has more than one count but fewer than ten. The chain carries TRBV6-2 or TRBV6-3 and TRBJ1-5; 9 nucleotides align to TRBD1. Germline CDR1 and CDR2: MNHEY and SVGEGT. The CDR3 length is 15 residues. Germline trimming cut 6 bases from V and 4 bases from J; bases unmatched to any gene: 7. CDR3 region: CASRNRDRENQPQHF. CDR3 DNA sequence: TGTGCCAGCAGAAACCGGGACAGGGAAAATCAGCCCCAGCATTTT.

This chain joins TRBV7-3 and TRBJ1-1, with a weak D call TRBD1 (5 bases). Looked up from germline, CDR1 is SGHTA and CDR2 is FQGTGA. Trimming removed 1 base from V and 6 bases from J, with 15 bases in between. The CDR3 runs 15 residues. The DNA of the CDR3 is TGTGCCAGCAGCTTAATGGGGGTTTTATCGGCTGAAGCTTTCTTT. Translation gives CASSLMGVLSAEAFF.